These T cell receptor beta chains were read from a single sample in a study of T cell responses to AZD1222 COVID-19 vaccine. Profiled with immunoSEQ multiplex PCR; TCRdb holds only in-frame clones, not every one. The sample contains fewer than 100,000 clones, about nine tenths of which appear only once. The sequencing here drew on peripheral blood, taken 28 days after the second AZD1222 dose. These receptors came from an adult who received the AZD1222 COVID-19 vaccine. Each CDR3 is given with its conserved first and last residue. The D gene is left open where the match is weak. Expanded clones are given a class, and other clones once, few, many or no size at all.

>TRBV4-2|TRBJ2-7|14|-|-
TGTGCCAGCAGCCAAGGGAGGTCCTCCTACGAGCAGTACTTC
CASSQGRSSYEQYF
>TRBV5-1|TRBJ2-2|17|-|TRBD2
TGCGCCAGCAGCATCTTAGCGGGGGGGCCGTACACCGGGGAGCTGTTTTTT
CASSILAGGPYTGELFF
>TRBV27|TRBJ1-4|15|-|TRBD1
TGTGCCAGCAGTTTCGGACAGGGGGCGGATGAAAAACTGTTTTTT
CASSFGQGADEKLFF
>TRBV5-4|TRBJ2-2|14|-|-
TGTGCCAGCAGCTCCTGGGCTAACCGCGGGGAGCTGTTTTTT
CASSSWANRGELFF
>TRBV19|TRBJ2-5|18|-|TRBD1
TGTGCCAGTAGTACGGACAGGGGGCGGCCCAAGGTGCAAGAGACCCAGTACTTC
CASSTDRGRPKVQETQYF
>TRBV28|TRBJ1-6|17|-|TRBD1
TGTGCCAGCAGTTCAGGGTCCTGGACAGGGGGGAATTCACCCCTCCACTTT
CASSSGSWTGGNSPLHF
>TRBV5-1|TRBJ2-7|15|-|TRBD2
TGCGCCAGCAGCTTACTAGCGGGGGGAGGGAACGAGCAGTACTTC
CASSLLAGGGNEQYF
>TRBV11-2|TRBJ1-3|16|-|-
TGTGCCAGCAGCTCCCTTCGGGGACCATCTGGAAACACCATATATTTT
CASSSLRGPSGNTIYF
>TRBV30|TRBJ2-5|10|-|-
TGTGCCTGGGCAGGAGAGACCCAGTACTTC
CAWAGETQYF
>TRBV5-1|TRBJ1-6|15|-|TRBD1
TGCGCCAGCAGCCCTCAGGGGGCTGGCAATTCACCCCTCCACTTT
CASSPQGAGNSPLHF
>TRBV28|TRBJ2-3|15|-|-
TGTGCCAGCAGCCAGGGGGGGGGCCCCGCCCATACGCAGTATTTT
CASSQGGGPAHTQYF
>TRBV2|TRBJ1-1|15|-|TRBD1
TGTGCCAGCAGTTTACAGGGGGGCGTGAACACTGAAGCTTTCTTT
CASSLQGGVNTEAFF
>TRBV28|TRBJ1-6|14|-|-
TGTGCCAGCAGTAGAACAGGGACCAATTCACCCCTCCACTTT
CASSRTGTNSPLHF
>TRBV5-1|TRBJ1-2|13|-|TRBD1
TGCGCCAGCAGCTTGGGACAGGGCTTCGGCTACACCTTC
CASSLGQGFGYTF
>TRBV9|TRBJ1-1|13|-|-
TGTGCCAGCAGCGTAGTCGAGGGAACTGAAGCTTTCTTT
CASSVVEGTEAFF
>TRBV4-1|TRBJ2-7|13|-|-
TGCGCCAGCAGCCAAACAGGGAGAGGCGAGCAGTACTTC
CASSQTGRGEQYF
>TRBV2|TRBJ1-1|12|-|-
TGTGCCAGCAGTAGAATGAACACTGAAGCTTTCTTT
CASSRMNTEAFF
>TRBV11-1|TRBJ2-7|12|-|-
TGTGCCAGCAGCTTGGAAAGTGCCGAGCAGTACTTC
CASSLESAEQYF
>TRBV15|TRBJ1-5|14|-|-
TGTGCCACCAGCGGAATGGGGATTGGTCAGCCCCAGCATTTT
CATSGMGIGQPQHF
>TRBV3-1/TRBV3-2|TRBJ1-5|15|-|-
TGTGCCAGCAGCCAAGAGGGAGCTAGCAATCAGCCCCAGCATTTT
CASSQEGASNQPQHF
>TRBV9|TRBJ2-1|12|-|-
TGTGCCAGCAGCGTCGTCACAAATGAGCAGTTCTTC
CASSVVTNEQFF
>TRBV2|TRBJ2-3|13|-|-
TGTGCCAGCAGCCCTAACGGGGCAGATACGCAGTATTTT
CASSPNGADTQYF
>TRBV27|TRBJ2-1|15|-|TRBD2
TGTGCCAGCAGTTTACTAGCGGGGGTGTACAATGAGCAGTTCTTC
CASSLLAGVYNEQFF
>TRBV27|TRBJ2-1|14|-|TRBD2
TGTGCCAGCAGTTTTTTAGCGGGGGACAATGAGCAGTTCTTC
CASSFLAGDNEQFF
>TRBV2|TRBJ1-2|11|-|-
TGTGCCAGCACTGTTGACAGGCTTTACACCTTC
CASTVDRLYTF
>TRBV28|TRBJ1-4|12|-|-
TGTGCCAGCAGAGGCCCGGGTGAAAAACTGTTTTTT
CASRGPGEKLFF
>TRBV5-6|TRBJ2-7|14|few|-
TGTGCCAGCAGCTCCAAGAACAGGGAGTACGAGCAGTACTTC
CASSSKNREYEQYF
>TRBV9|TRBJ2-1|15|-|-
TGTGCCAGCAGCGCCCATTGGACCTCCTACAATGAGCAGTTCTTC
CASSAHWTSYNEQFF
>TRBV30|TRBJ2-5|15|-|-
TGTGCCTGGAGTCAGGGTCGTCTTTTCCAAGAGACCCAGTACTTC
CAWSQGRLFQETQYF
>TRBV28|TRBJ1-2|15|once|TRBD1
TGTGCCACCCCTGGGGACAGGGACCCCTTTGATGGCTACACCTTC
CATPGDRDPFDGYTF
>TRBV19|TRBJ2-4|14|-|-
TGTGCCAGTAGTATGAGGACAAGCAAAAACATTCAGTACTTC
CASSMRTSKNIQYF
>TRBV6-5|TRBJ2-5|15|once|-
TGTGCCAGCAGTTACTCTCGTGCAACGCAGGGGACCCAGTACTTC
CASSYSRATQGTQYF
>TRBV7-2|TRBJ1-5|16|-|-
TGTGCCAGCACCCTCGCGGGACCCCAGGTGGAGCAGCCCCAGCATTTT
CASTLAGPQVEQPQHF
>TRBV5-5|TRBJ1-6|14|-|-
TGTGCCAGCAGCTTGGGCGGGCCAGGTTCACCCCTCCACTTT
CASSLGGPGSPLHF
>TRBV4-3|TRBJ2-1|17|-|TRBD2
TGCGCCAGCAGCCAGGCTCTAGCGGGGGGGTTATACAATGAGCAGTTCTTC
CASSQALAGGLYNEQFF
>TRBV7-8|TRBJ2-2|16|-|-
TGTGCCAGCAGCTTCCGCCTGACAGATTACACCGGGGAGCTGTTTTTT
CASSFRLTDYTGELFF
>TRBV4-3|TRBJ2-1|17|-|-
TGCGCCAGCAGCCTCCTACCCGCAGGCAAAGATTACAATGAGCAGTTCTTC
CASSLLPAGKDYNEQFF
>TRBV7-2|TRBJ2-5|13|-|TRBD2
TGTGCCAGCAGGGGGGGGGATTACGAGACCCAGTACTTC
CASRGGDYETQYF
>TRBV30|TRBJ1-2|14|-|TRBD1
TGTGCCTGGAATCTCAGGGGGCCAGACTATGGCTACACCTTC
CAWNLRGPDYGYTF
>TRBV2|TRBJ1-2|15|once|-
TGTGCCAGCAGTGGGAGTGGGGGATGGAGCTATGGCTACACCTTC
CASSGSGGWSYGYTF